The T cell receptor beta chain under discussion was sequenced for a study of graft-versus-host responses after intestinal transplantation. At the level of the study: Every transplant recipient was induced with anti-thymocyte globulin, then maintained on tacrolimus and steroids for roughly 3 years. Overall study results and limits: Early post-transplant HvG declines showed an association with peak circulating GvH clone levels.

Assay used: immunoSEQ multiplex PCR; TCRdb lists only in-frame clones, some missing. The data contain tens of thousands of clones, around 95% of them singletons. The junction had 12 bases not matched to a gene; V was cut back by 4 bases and J by 3 bases. The CDR3 has 17 residues. Per the germline V gene, CDR1 is MGHRA and CDR2 is YSYEKL. Of note for this clone: Its antigen is currently unknown.

Sequenced material: PBMCs, taken 16 days after intestinal transplant. The chain combines TRBV4-1 with TRBJ2-3, with 8 nucleotides matching TRBD2. This clonotype was obtained from a human patient who received an intestinal transplant, so some T cells may come from the graft donor. The CDR3 is CASSRRAGVGRTDTQYF. The CDR3 DNA sequence: TGCGCCAGCAGCCGGAGAGCGGGAGTGGGAAGAACAGATACGCAGTATTTT.